This T cell receptor beta chain was retrieved from a study of CD8+ T cells in alopecia areata. Turning to the study itself: It was oral tofacitinib, at 5 to 10 mg twice daily, that treated patients received.

Stated treatment: oral pan-JAK inhibitor, 5-10 mg twice daily. The sequencing template was cDNA reverse transcribed from extracted RNA. Libraries were prepared by immunoSEQ multiplex PCR; TCRdb keeps only in-frame clonotypes and omits some of them. The data hold about 120,000 clones, with more than 45% observed a single time. Study conclusions and caveats: Affected lesional scalp, above all in alopecia totalis/universalis, was more clonal than normal scalp.

Comment on this clone: Its antigen is as yet unknown.

Germline CDR1 GTSNPN, CDR2 SVGIG (reference sequence). The CDR3 loop spans 16 amino acids. V lost 5 bases to trimming and J lost 0 bases, with 17 bases between them. This chain uses TRBV30 with TRBJ1-3; possibly TRBD1 for D (5 bases). Sample: CD4+ T cells sorted from blood, taken at week 4, from a patient treated with tofacitinib. This sequence originates from a human donor with alopecia areata. CDR3: CAWGRAGRPSGNTIYF. The CDR3, as DNA: TGTGCCTGGGGTCGGGCAGGGCGCCCCTCTGGAAACACCATATATTTT.